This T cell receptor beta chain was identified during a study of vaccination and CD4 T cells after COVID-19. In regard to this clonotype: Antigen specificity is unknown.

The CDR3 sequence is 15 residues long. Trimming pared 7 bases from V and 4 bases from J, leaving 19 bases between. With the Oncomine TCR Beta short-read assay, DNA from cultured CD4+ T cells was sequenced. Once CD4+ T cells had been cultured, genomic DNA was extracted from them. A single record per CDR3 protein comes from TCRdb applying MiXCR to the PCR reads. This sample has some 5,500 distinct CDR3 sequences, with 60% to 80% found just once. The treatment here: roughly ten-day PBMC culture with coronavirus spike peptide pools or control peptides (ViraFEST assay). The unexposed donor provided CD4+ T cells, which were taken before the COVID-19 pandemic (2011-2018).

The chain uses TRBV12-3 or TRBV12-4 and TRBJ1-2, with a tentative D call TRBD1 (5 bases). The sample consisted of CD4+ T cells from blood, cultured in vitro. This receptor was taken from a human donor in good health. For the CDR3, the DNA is TGTGCCAGCACCGCCGGGTCAGGGTCTGCCTATGGCTACACCTTC. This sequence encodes CASTAGSGSAYGYTF.